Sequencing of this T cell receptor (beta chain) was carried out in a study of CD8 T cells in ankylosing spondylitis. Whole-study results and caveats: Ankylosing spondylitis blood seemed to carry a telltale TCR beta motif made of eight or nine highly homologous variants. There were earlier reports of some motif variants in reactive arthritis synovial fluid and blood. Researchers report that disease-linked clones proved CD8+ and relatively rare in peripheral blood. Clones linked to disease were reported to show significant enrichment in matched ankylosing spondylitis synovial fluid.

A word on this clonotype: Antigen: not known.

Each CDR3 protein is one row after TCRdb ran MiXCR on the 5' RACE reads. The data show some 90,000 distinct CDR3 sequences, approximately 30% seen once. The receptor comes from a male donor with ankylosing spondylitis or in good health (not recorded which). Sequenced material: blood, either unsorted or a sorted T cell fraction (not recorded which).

Written as DNA, the CDR3 is TGCGCCAGCAGCGAAGACTGGGGCAATGAGCAGTTCTTC. Amino acid sequence: CASSEDWGNEQFF. The V and J genes are TRBV5-1 and TRBJ2-1; D unclear. The CDR3 has 13 amino acids. V lost 4 bases and J lost 6, with 11 bases in between. Germline CDR1 and CDR2: SGHRS and YFSETQ. The full variable domain, its missing parts supplied by reference TRBV5-1 and TRBJ2-1, is KAGVTQTPRYLIKTRGQQVTLSCSPISGHRSVSWYQQTPGQGLQFLFEYFSETQRNKGNFPGRFSGRQFSNSRSEMNVSTLELGDSALYLCASSEDWGNEQFFGPGTRLTVL.